This T cell receptor (beta chain) appears in the sequencing data of a study of cytomegalovirus exposure and HLA in healthy donors. Germline V gives CDR1 SGHAT, CDR2 FQDESV (reference sequence). Trimming at V came to 6 bases and at J to 7 bases, leaving 9 bases not matched to a gene. The CDR3 has 14 amino acids. With 60 Vbeta and 13 Jbeta primers, the PCR was carried out. Using immunoSEQ multiplex PCR, the repertoire was profiled, and TCRdb retains in-frame clones only, with some absent. In all, the sample yields nearly 200,000 clones. The origin of this receptor is a boy aged 5 to 17 in good health and CMV-seronegative. Sequenced sample: PBMCs. This chain links TRBV11-1 with TRBJ1-3; 7 bases agree with TRBD1. In nucleotides, the CDR3 is TGTGCCAGCAGTTCACCTACAGGGGCGAACACCATATATTTT. As protein: CASSSPTGANTIYF. Variable domain in full (rest from reference TRBV11-1 and TRBJ1-3): EAEVAQSPRYKITEKSQAVAFWCDPISGHATLYWYRQILGQGPELLVQFQDESVVDDSQLPKDRFSAERLKGVDSTLKIQPAELGDSAMYLCASSSPTGANTIYFGEGSWLTVV.